This record concerns one T cell receptor beta chain sequence. At one of its ends the junction is not consistent with the germline gene, which may arise from a read error. This specimen belongs to a study of blood T cells in healthy people across ages. CDR1 and CDR2 from the germline V gene are MNHEY and SVGAGI. The CDR3 has 14 amino acids. Primed by a sample-barcoded 5' primer and a J-beta primer mix, a second PCR proceeded for 7 to 11 cycles. TCRdb used MiXCR to reprocess the 5' RACE reads, holding one entry per CDR3 protein. The sample shows 800,000 to 1,300,000 distinct CDR3 sequences, almost 25% of them seen only once. The same sample was also studied in work on T cells of mothers and their children. That source adds: The authors identified no persistent microchimeric T cell clones.

The origin of this receptor is a girl aged 2 to 9 in good health. The chain couples TRBV6-5 to TRBJ2-7; D tentatively reads TRBD1 or TRBD2 (5 bases each). The sample was blood. The CDR3 DNA reads TGTGCCAGCAGTCTATTGGGATCCGGGGCTAAGGTGTTCTTC. Amino acid sequence: CASSLLGSGAKVFF.